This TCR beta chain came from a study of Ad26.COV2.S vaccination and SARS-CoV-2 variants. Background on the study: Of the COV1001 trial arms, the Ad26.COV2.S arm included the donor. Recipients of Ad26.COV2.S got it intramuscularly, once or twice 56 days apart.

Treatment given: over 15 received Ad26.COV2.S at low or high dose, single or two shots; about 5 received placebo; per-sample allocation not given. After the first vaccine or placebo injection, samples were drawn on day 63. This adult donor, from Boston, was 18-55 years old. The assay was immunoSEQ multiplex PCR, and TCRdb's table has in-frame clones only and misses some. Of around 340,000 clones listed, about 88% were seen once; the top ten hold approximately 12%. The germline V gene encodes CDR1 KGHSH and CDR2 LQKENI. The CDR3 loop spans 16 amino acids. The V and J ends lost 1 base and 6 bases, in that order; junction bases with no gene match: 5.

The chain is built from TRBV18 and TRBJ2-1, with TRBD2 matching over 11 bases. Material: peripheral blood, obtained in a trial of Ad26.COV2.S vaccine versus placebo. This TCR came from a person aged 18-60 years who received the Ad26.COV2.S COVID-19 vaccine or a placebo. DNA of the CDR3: TGTGCCAGCTCACCACGACTAGCGGGAAGCCTCAATGAGCAGTTCTTC. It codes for CASSPRLAGSLNEQFF.